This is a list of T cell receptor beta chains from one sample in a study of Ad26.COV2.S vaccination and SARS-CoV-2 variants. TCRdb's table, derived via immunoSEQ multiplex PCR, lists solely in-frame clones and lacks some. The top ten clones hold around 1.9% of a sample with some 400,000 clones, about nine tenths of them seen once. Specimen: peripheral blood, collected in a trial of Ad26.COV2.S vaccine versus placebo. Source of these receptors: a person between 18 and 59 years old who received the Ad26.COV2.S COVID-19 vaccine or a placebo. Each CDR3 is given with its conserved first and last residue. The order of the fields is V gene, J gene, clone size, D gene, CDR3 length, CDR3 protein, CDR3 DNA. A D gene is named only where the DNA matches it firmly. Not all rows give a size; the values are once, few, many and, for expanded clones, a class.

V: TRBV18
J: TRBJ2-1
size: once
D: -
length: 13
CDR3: CASSPPTRNEQFF
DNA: TGTGCCAGCTCACCCCCGACTAGGAATGAGCAGTTCTTC

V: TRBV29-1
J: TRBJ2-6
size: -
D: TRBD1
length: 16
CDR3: CSVFGTGTSGANVLTF
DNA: TGCAGCGTTTTCGGGACAGGGACCTCTGGGGCCAACGTCCTGACTTTC

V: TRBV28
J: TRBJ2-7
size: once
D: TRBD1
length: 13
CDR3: CASSSRGSREQYF
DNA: TGTGCCAGCAGTTCCAGGGGGTCGAGGGAGCAGTACTTC

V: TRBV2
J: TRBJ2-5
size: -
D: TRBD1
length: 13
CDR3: CASRGTGRETQYF
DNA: TGTGCCAGCAGGGGGACAGGGAGGGAGACCCAGTACTTC

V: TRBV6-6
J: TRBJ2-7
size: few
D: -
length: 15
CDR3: CASSRSGQLTYEQYF
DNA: TGTGCCAGCAGTCGATCCGGACAGCTGACCTACGAGCAGTACTTC

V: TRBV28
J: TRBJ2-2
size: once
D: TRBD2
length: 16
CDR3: CASSLGSGLATGELFF
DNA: TGTGCCAGCAGTTTGGGATCGGGACTAGCGACCGGGGAGCTGTTTTTT

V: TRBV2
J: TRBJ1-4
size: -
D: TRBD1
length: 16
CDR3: CASSPDRGLVRGKLFF
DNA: TGTGCCAGCAGTCCCGACAGGGGGCTGGTAAGGGGAAAACTGTTTTTT

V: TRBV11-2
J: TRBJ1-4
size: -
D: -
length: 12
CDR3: CAILGQNEKLFF
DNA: TGTGCCATCCTAGGGCAGAATGAAAAACTGTTTTTT

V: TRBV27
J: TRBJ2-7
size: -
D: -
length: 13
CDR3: CASSSTGSYEQYF
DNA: TGTGCCAGCAGTTCCACGGGATCCTACGAGCAGTACTTC

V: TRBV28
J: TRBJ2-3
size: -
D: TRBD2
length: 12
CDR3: CASSPRLATQYF
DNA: TGTGCCAGCAGTCCCCGACTAGCGACGCAGTATTTT

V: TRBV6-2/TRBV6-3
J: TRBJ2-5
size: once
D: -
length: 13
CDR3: CASSYRAGETQYF
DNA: TGTGCCAGCAGTTACAGGGCGGGTGAGACCCAGTACTTC

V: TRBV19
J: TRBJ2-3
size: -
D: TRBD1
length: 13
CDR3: CASSRTGWDTQYF
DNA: TGTGCCAGTAGCCGGACAGGCTGGGATACGCAGTATTTT

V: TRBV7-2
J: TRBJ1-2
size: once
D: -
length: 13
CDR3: CASSSRANYGYTF
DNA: TGTGCCAGCAGCTCACGAGCTAACTATGGCTACACCTTC

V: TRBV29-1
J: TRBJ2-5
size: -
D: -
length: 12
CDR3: CSVEGRGETQYF
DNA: TGCAGCGTCGAGGGCCGCGGAGAGACCCAGTACTTC

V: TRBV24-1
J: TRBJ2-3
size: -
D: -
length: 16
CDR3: CATSEGRGIETDTQYF
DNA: TGTGCCACCAGTGAAGGAAGGGGGATAGAGACAGATACGCAGTATTTT

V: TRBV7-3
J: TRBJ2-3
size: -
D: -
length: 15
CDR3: CASALGAGGTDTQYF
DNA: TGTGCCAGCGCTTTGGGGGCAGGGGGCACAGATACGCAGTATTTT

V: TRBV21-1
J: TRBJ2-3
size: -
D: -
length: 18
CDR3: CASSKEERARELRNTQYF
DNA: TGTGCCAGCAGCAAAGAGGAGCGGGCAAGGGAATTACGGAATACGCAGTATTTT

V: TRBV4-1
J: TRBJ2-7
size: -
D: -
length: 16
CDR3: CASSQAWGKGSYEQYF
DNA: TGCGCCAGCAGCCAAGCGTGGGGGAAGGGGTCCTACGAGCAGTACTTC

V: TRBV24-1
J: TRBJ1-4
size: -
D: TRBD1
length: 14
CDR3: CATNSGQGSEKLFF
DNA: TGTGCCACCAACTCTGGACAGGGAAGTGAAAAACTGTTTTTT

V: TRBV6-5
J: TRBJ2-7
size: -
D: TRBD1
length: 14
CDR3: CASSYYRGPYEQYF
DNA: TGTGCCAGCAGTTACTACAGGGGCCCCTACGAGCAGTACTTC

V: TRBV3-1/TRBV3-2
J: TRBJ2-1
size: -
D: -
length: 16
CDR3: CASSQDLGAILGEQFF
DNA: TGTGCCAGCAGCCAAGATCTGGGGGCTATCCTGGGAGAGCAGTTCTTC

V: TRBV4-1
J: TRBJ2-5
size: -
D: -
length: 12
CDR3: CASSQPGGPEYF
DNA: TGCGCCAGCAGCCAGCCAGGGGGGCCTGAGTACTTC

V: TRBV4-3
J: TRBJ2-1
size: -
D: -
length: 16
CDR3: CASSQDERVGYNEQFF
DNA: TGCGCCAGCAGCCAAGATGAGAGAGTGGGTTACAATGAGCAGTTCTTC

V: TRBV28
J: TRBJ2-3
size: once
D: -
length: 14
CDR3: CASISGGRTDTQYF
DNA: TGTGCCAGCATCTCTGGCGGCCGCACAGATACGCAGTATTTT

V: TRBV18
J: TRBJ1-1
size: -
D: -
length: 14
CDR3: CASSPEQRNTEAFF
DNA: TGTGCCAGCTCACCGGAACAGAGGAACACTGAAGCTTTCTTT

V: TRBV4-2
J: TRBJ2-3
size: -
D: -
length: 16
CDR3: CASSQGGSSLTDTQYF
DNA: TGTGCCAGCAGCCAAGGTGGTAGCAGCCTCACAGATACGCAGTATTTT

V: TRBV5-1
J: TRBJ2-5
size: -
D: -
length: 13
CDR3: CASSRQTSGTQYF
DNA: TGCGCCAGCAGCCGTCAAACGTCAGGGACCCAGTACTTC

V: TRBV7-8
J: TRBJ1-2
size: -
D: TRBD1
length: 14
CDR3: CASSLGGTEGGYTF
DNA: TGTGCCAGCAGCTTAGGCGGGACAGAAGGTGGCTACACCTTC

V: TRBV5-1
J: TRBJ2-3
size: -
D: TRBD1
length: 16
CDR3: CASSLEAGGRGDTQYF
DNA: TGCGCCAGCAGCTTGGAGGCAGGGGGTAGAGGAGATACGCAGTATTTT